Listed below are T cell receptor beta chains from one sample, sequenced in a study of blood T cell repertoires in COVID-19. Sequenced by immunoSEQ multiplex PCR; TCRdb stores in-frame clones only, minus some. The sample lists about 190,000 clones; around nine tenths were seen once. Material for sequencing was peripheral blood. The receptors stem from a man aged 30 to 45 with acute or convalescent COVID-19. The CDR3 runs from the conserved cysteine through the conserved F or W.

TRBJ2-7,TRBV20-1,CSASGTKENF
TRBJ2-1,TRBV5-6,CASRDSEGSYNEQFF
TRBJ2-3,TRBV9,CASSLGYTGVGDTQYF
TRBJ2-7,TRBV7-6,CASSLSSGGSYEQYF
TRBJ1-1,TRBV5-6,CASSLGPGSNTEAFF
TRBJ1-6,TRBV30,CAYSGLLLHF
TRBJ2-1,TRBV11-3,CASSPGSGSYNEQFF
TRBJ1-1,TRBV3-1/TRBV3-2,CASSQGQGGDTEAFF
TRBJ1-1,TRBV29-1,CSVRTGGYGTEAFF
TRBJ2-7,TRBV25-1,CATPEENEQYF
TRBJ2-7,TRBV18,CASSLSTGPEQYF
TRBJ2-7,TRBV11-1,CASSATGTGPSYEQYF
TRBJ1-5,TRBV5-1,CASSLGANQPQHF
TRBJ2-3,TRBV21-1,CASSKRDTQYF
TRBJ1-2,TRBV19,CASSIKGQGNGYGYTF
TRBJ2-7,TRBV5-1,CASSATGAIPTYEQYF
TRBJ2-5,TRBV30,CAWSFASGPQETQYF
TRBJ1-1,TRBV5-1,CASSVPDRATEAFF
TRBJ2-7,TRBV3-1/TRBV3-2,CASSPPQAEDEQYF
TRBJ1-1,TRBV19,CASTFRQALHTEAFF
TRBJ2-3,TRBV7-6,CASSLQVAGRRLGFSDTQYF
TRBJ1-1,TRBV12-3/TRBV12-4,CASSLTVNTEAFF
TRBJ2-3,TRBV9,CASSVDGQGRDTQYF
TRBJ2-7,TRBV5-8,CASSSFYEQYF
TRBJ1-1,TRBV5-1,CASSLVGGLNTEAFF
TRBJ1-1,TRBV28,CASTIRGNTEAFF
TRBJ1-2,TRBV10-1,CASSQGRDAKGYTF
TRBJ2-5,TRBV7-3,CASSNPGEGETQYF
TRBJ2-5,TRBV2,CASSGGQAPQETQYF
TRBJ2-3,TRBV3-1/TRBV3-2,CASSQRQGTDTQYF
TRBJ1-1,TRBV28,CASRRGSYTEAFF
TRBJ2-3,TRBV24-1,CATSDLNGRTTDTQYF
TRBJ2-1,TRBV2,CASSFGPYNEQFF
TRBJ2-7,TRBV10-3,CAIINRVCPLLYEQYF
TRBJ2-3,TRBV11-3,CASSSGWGTDTQYF
TRBJ2-5,TRBV5-1,CASSFQGSTQYF
TRBJ1-4,TRBV24-1,CAPIPIPEEKLFF
TRBJ1-5,TRBV18,CASSRDREGRNQPQHF
TRBJ2-2,TRBV19,CASSNQGTGELFF
TRBJ1-3,TRBV19,CASSIPRNTIYF
TRBJ1-2,TRBV14,CASSLQTGAFGGYTF